These 27 T cell receptor beta chains came from one sample sequenced in a study of tumor and adjacent non-tumor tissue in lung cancer. No cell sorting was done before RNA was extracted from the tissue. Distant lung tissue was collected more than 3 cm away from the tumor edge. Three rounds of nested PCR, following a modified ARM-PCR protocol, produced the TCRbeta library. TCRdb recomputed calls from the multiplex PCR reads with MiXCR, one row per CDR3 protein. The table includes about 76,000 distinct CDR3 sequences, 70% to 90% detected once. The sequencing sample was made of distant non-tumor lung tissue. These receptors all come from a man aged 55 to 70 with non-small cell lung cancer.

The table lists this clonotype with many counts. The V and J genes are TRBV12-3 or TRBV12-4 and TRBJ1-5, with D tentatively TRBD1 (5 bases). Trimming left V 2 bases short and J 6 bases short, with 20 bases between. CDR3 length: 17 amino acids. DNA of the CDR3: TGTGCCAGCAGTTTACGCACCGGGGGGGAGGTCCGTCAGCCCCAGCATTTT. Translating gives CASSLRTGGEVRQPQHF.

Concerning this clonotype itself: The junction and the germline gene differ at one end; a read error may be behind it. The chain couples TRBV20-1 to TRBJ2-3; D unclear. CDR1 and CDR2 from the germline V gene are DFQATT and SNEGSKA (reference sequence). CDR3 length: 14 amino acids. The DNA of the CDR3 is TGCAGTGCTATCCCGGATTCAGGCACAGATACGCAATGTTTT. Protein product: CSAIPDSGTDTQCF.

This clonotype appeared a single time. The conserved final phenylalanine or tryptophan is absent from the CDR3, which likely points to a read error. The rearrangement joins TRBV11-3 to TRBJ2-5; a possible D gene is TRBD2 (6 bases). The CDR3 extends over 13 amino acids. The V end lost 3 bases, the J end lost 3 bases, and 8 bases lay between the germline ends. Germline lookup yields CDR1 SGHNT and CDR2 YENEEA. The CDR3 DNA follows: TGTGCCAGCAGCTTTACGGGGGAAGAGACCCAGTACCCC. It encodes CASSFTGEETQYP.

On this clonotype itself: At one of its ends the junction is not consistent with the germline gene, which may arise from a read error. The chain carries TRBV11-2 and TRBJ2-3, with D hard to call. Germline CDR1 SGHAT, CDR2 FQNNGV. This CDR3 is 15 amino acids long. CDR3 coding DNA: TGTGCCAGCAGCTTTTTCCTAGAGGTGCCAGATACGCTGTATTTT. This translates into CASSFFLEVPDTLYF. Drawing the rest from reference TRBV11-2 and TRBJ2-3, the complete variable domain is EAGVAQSPRYKIIEKRQSVAFWCNPISGHATLYWYQQILGQGPKLLIQFQNNGVVDDSQLPKDRFSAERLKGVDSTLKIQPAKLEDSAVYLCASSFFLEVPDTLYFGPGTRLTVL.

This clonotype showed up just a few times. Since a much larger clone is just one base distant, this may be a read error. Lacking the conserved final phenylalanine or tryptophan, this CDR3 likely reflects a read error. The chain is built from TRBV20-1 and TRBJ2-1, with 10 bases lining up with TRBD2. Germline trimming cut 3 bases from V and 6 bases from J; bases unmatched to any gene: 8. The CDR3 loop spans 15 amino acids. Germline V gene data show CDR1 as DFQATT and CDR2 as SNEGSKA (reference sequence). The CDR3 sequence is CSASPLAGALNEQFL. Written as DNA, the CDR3 is TGCAGTGCTAGCCCGCTAGCGGGAGCTCTCAATGAGCAGTTCCTC.

The chain uses TRBV20-1 and TRBJ2-7; D is unclear. Germline values: CDR1 DFQATT, CDR2 SNEGSKA (reference sequence). CDR3 length: 12 residues. V shed 8 bases and J shed 2 bases, with 13 bases lying between them. The DNA of the CDR3 is TGCAGTATTAGTGCGATCACCTACGAGCAGTACTTC. It translates to CSISAITYEQYF.

Comments on this clonotype: One end of the junction is discordant with germline, which a read error may explain. The gene calls are TRBV2 and TRBJ2-1; a weak D match, TRBD2 (5 bases). CDR3 length equals 13 residues. Germline lookup yields CDR1 SNHLY and CDR2 FYNNEI. The CDR3 coding sequence is TGTGCCAGCATCAGCGCACGACGGGATAAGCAATTCTTC. Amino acids: CASISARRDKQFF.

A word on this clonotype: A read error may account for a junction end that differs from germline. This chain joins TRBV11-2 and TRBJ2-5, with TRBD1 identical over 7 bases. This CDR3 has 13 amino acids. Germline V gene data show CDR1 as SGHAT and CDR2 as FQNNGV. The CDR3 protein is CANSSTGEETQNF. CDR3 coding DNA: TGTGCCAACAGTTCTACAGGGGAAGAGACCCAAAACTTC.

Regarding this clonotype: A junction end diverges from the germline sequence, so it may reflect a read error. The chain is built from TRBV20-1 and TRBJ2-1; 7 bases are shared with TRBD2. The V gene's germline CDR1 is DFQATT and CDR2 SNEGSKA (reference sequence). The CDR3 spans 15 residues. CDR3 sequence reads: CSASPLAVALNEQFF. In DNA form, the CDR3 reads TGCAGTGCTAGCCCGCTAGCGGTAGCTCTCAATGAACAGTTCTTC.

On this clonotype: At one of its ends the junction is not consistent with the germline gene, which may arise from a read error. V is TRBV4-2 and J is TRBJ2-7; 9 nucleotides match TRBD2. Germline loops: CDR1 LGHNA, CDR2 YNFKEQ. This CDR3 region has 15 residues. The CDR3 loop reads CASSKDHSGGYEQYF. CDR3 in DNA: TGTGCCAGCAGCAAAGATCATAGCGGGGGCTACGAGCAGTACTTC.

Concerning this clonotype itself: This may come from a read error, since a much larger clone is one base off. The J gene is TRBJ2-1, the V gene TRBV30; D is possibly TRBD1 or TRBD2 (7 bases each). CDR1 and CDR2 from the germline V gene are GTSNPN and SVGIG (reference sequence). This CDR3 has 14 residues. The CDR3 loop is CTWRGPSGGGEQFF. The CDR3 region has the DNA TGTACCTGGAGGGGGCCTAGCGGAGGGGGTGAGCAGTTCTTC.

This clonotype was observed a handful of times. The CDR3 region is CSALRVVEGIKAQHF. DNA of the CDR3: TGCAGTGCGCTTAGAGTGGTGGAGGGCATAAAGGCCCAGCATTTT. The rearrangement links TRBV20-1 to TRBJ1-5; D is undetermined. Germline CDR1 reads DFQATT; CDR2 reads SNEGSKA (reference sequence). V was pared by 6 bases and J by 11 bases, with 26 bases between. The CDR3 consists of 15 residues.

To note about this clonotype: This could be a read error, since a much larger clone is one nucleotide away. The genes are TRBV12-3 or TRBV12-4 and TRBJ2-7, with 8 bases identical to TRBD1. This CDR3 is built from 14 residues. CDR3 amino acids: CANSLGTGRSEQYF. The CDR3 region has the DNA TGTGCCAACAGTTTAGGGACAGGACGGTCCGAGCAGTACTTC.

Regarding this clonotype: This CDR3 fails to terminate in the conserved phenylalanine or tryptophan, so it likely reflects a read error. The chain uses TRBV6-5 and TRBJ2-6, with 10 positions matching TRBD2. Germline loops: CDR1 MNHEY, CDR2 SVGAGI. This CDR3 spans 17 amino acids. CDR3 region: CASSLAGASSRANVLTL. The CDR3 DNA follows: TGTGCCAGTAGCCTAGCGGGAGCCAGCTCTCGGGCCAACGTCCTGACTTTA.

The chain is built from TRBV20-1 and TRBJ2-7; D possibly corresponds to TRBD2 (5 bases). Trimming pared 5 bases from V and 6 bases from J, leaving 14 bases between. Per the germline V gene, CDR1 is DFQATT and CDR2 is SNEGSKA (reference sequence). CDR3 length: 12 residues. CDR3 loop: CSAQKGGSEQYF. The CDR3 coding sequence is TGCAGTGCTCAGAAGGGTGGGAGCGAGCAGTACTTC.

Details on this clonotype: No conserved phenylalanine or tryptophan ends this CDR3, so it is likely a read error. V is TRBV12-3 or TRBV12-4 and J is TRBJ1-4; TRBD1 might be the D (5 bases). The length of the CDR3 is 15 residues. Trimming took off 6 bases at V and 6 bases at J, with 17 bases between the two ends. The chain's CDR3 is CASSIPMGVHEKLFL. The CDR3 coding sequence is TGTGCCAGCAGCATCCCTATGGGGGTTCATGAAAAACTGTTTCTT.

In this sample, this clonotype turned up a few times. A much larger clone differs by one base, so this may be a read error. The chain uses TRBV10-2 and TRBJ2-3; TRBD2 matches at 9 bases. The germline V gene encodes CDR1 WSHSY and CDR2 SAAADI. The CDR3 totals 15 residues. The ends lost 6 bases at V and 4 bases at J; junction bases unmatched: 8. In DNA form, the CDR3 reads TGCGCCAGCAGGCTGAGTAGCGGGAGCTCAGATACGCAGTATTTT. Residues: CASRLSSGSSDTQYF.

With regard to this clonotype: The conserved phenylalanine or tryptophan is not found at the CDR3 terminus, so this likely reflects a read error. The chain combines TRBV20-1 with TRBJ2-7, with D perhaps TRBD1 (6 bases). The CDR3 totals 12 residues. Per the germline V gene, CDR1 is DFQATT and CDR2 is SNEGSKA (reference sequence). As DNA, the CDR3 is TGCTATGCTAGAAACAGGGCGGACGAACAGTACTTA. It specifies CYARNRADEQYL.

This chain joins TRBV6-5 and TRBJ1-5; D remains ambiguous. Germline lookup yields CDR1 MNHEY and CDR2 SVGAGI. This CDR3 has 13 residues. Trimming pared 4 bases from V and 11 bases from J, leaving 15 bases between. The CDR3 nucleotides are TGTGCCAGCAGTTTAGCGGAAAATCTGTCCCAGCATTTT. It is translated as CASSLAENLSQHF.

This clonotype has just one count. Relative to the germline gene, one junction end is altered; a read error may explain this. The chain couples TRBV12-5 to TRBJ2-2, with TRBD2 identical over 7 bases. Germline V gene data show CDR1 as LGHNT and CDR2 as FRNRAP. The CDR3 is 17 amino acids. In DNA form, the CDR3 reads TGTGCTAGTGGTTTGTCCCGGGACGGGAGGAACACTGGGGAGCTGTTTTTT. Amino acids: CASGLSRDGRNTGELFF.

V usage is TRBV6-5 and J usage is TRBJ1-1; D unresolved. Germline lookup yields CDR1 MNHEY and CDR2 SVGAGI. The V end lost 0 bases, the J end lost 11 bases, and 13 bases lay between the germline ends. This CDR3 has 13 amino acids. The CDR3 region has the DNA TGTGCCAGCAGTTACTCCTTGAGTAGGGTGGCTTTCTTT. Its translation is CASSYSLSRVAFF.

In the case of this clonotype: The junction shows a germline mismatch at one end, possibly a read error. This chain links TRBV5-6 with TRBJ2-7; D is perhaps TRBD1 (6 bases). Germline V gives CDR1 SGHDT, CDR2 YYEEEE. This CDR3 has 15 residues. This chain's CDR3 is CASSLVPGDGNEQYF. The CDR3 DNA sequence: TGTGCCAGTAGCTTGGTACCAGGGGACGGGAACGAGCAGTACTTC.

A note on this clonotype: One junction end does not reproduce the germline sequence, and a read error may be involved. The gene calls are TRBV28 and TRBJ1-5; no reliable D call. The CDR3 contains 17 residues. CDR1 MDHEN and CDR2 SYDVKM come from the germline V gene. In DNA, the CDR3 is TGTGCCAGCAATTTATTTTACACGGGGAAATGGGGTCAGGCCCAGCATTTT. Translated, it gives CASNLFYTGKWGQAQHF.

Worth noting for this clonotype: A read error may account for a junction end that differs from germline. The chain carries TRBV20-1 and TRBJ2-1; 11 nucleotides agree with TRBD2. The CDR3 has 13 residues. Germline CDR1 reads DFQATT; CDR2 reads SNEGSKA (reference sequence). The CDR3 nucleotides read TGCAGTGTCGTTAGCGGGAGGGGACGTAAGCAGCTCTTC. Protein product: CSVVSGRGRKQLF.

Notes on this clonotype: Compared with germline, one end of the junction differs, possibly owing to a read error. This sequence joins TRBV20-1 and TRBJ2-1; no reliable D call. The V gene's germline CDR1 is DFQATT and CDR2 SNEGSKA (reference sequence). The CDR3 runs 12 residues. The chain's CDR3 is CSAREDGNELSF. The DNA of the CDR3 is TGCAGTGCTAGAGAAGACGGTAATGAGCTGTCCTTC.

In regard to this clonotype: Given a much more abundant clone one base away, this may be a read error. This chain joins TRBV7-8 and TRBJ2-5, with D possibly being TRBD2 (6 bases). Germline CDR1 SGHVS, CDR2 FQNEAQ. This CDR3 is 17 amino acids long. CDR3 DNA sequence: TGTGCCATCAGCTTAGATCCCACACGCGGGGCCCAGGGGACCCAGTACTTC. It is translated as CAISLDPTRGAQGTQYF.

Ten or more counts support this clonotype. The V and J genes are TRBV20-1 and TRBJ1-2, with 8 nucleotides matching TRBD1. Germline assignment: CDR1 DFQATT and CDR2 SNEGSKA (reference sequence). V lost 2 bases, J lost 8 bases, and 13 bases stayed unmatched. The CDR3 spans 15 residues. For the CDR3, the DNA is TGCAGTGCTAGATGGGGCAGGGGGCCTGGGGAGGGCTACACCTTC. Translating it yields CSARWGRGPGEGYTF.